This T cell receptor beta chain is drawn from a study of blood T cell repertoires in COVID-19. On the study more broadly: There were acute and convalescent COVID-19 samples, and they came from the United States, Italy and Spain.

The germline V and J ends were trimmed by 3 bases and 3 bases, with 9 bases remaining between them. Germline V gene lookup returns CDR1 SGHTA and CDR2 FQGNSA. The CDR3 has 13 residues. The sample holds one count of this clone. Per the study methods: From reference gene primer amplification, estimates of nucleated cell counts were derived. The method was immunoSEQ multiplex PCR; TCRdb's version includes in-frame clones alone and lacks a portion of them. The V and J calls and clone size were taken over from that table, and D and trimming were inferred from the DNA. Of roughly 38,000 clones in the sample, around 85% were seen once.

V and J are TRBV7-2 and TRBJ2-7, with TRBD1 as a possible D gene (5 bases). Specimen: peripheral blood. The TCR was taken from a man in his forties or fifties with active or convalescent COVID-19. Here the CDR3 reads CASSFVGVYEQYF. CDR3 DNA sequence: TGTGCCAGCAGCTTTGTAGGGGTCTACGAGCAGTACTTC.